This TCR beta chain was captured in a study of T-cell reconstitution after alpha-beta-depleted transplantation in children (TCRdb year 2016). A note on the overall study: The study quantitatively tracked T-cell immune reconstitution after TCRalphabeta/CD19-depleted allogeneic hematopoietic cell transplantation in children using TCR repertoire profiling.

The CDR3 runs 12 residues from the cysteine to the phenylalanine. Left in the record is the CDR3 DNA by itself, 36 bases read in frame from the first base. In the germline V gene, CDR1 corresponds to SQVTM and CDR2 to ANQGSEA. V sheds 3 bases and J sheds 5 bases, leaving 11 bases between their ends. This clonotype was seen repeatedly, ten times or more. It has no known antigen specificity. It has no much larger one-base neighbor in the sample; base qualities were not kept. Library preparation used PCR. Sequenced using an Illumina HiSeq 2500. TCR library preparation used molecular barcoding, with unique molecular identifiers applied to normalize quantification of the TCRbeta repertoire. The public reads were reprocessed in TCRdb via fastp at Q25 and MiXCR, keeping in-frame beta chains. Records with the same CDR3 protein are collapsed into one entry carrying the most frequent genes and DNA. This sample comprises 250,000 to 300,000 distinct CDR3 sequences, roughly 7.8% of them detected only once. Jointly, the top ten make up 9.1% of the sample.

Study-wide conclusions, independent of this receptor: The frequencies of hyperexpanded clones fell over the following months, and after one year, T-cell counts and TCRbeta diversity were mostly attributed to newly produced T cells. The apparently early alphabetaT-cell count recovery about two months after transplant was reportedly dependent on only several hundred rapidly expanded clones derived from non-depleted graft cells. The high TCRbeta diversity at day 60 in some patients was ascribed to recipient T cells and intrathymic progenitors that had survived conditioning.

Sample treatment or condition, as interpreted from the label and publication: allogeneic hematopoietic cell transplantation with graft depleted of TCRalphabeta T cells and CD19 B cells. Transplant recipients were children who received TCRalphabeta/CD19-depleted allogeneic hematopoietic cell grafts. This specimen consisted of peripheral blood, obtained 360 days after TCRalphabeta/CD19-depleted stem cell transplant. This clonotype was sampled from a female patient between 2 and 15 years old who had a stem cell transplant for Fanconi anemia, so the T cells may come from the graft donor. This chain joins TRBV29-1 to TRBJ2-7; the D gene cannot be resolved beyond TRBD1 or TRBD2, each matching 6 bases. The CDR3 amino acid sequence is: CSVDPGADEQYF. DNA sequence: TGCAGCGTTGATCCGGGGGCCGACGAGCAGTACTTC.